This entry features one T cell receptor beta chain sequence. These data are taken from a study of low-dose radiotherapy and immunotherapy resistance in tumors. Study in general: For Cohort 1, fractions of 0.5 Gy were given every 2 weeks, reaching 6.5 Gy overall.

TRAV- and TRBV-specific primers were used for first-strand cDNA, which covered alpha and beta chains. Both a constant-region primer and a V-primer adapter served to amplify TCRs across 15 to 20 PCR cycles. MiXCR, run by TCRdb on the reads, gives a single entry per CDR3 protein. The sample includes fewer than 20,000 distinct CDR3 sequences, approximately 74% of them seen just once. This receptor was taken from a human donor with advanced metastatic prostate, ovarian, gallbladder or colorectal cancer (not recorded which). This table probably holds off-target reads from a library built for another chain.

CDR3 DNA: TGTGCCAGCAGCCTGAACAGGGCCCCACAGATTGAGCAGTTCTTC. The encoded protein is CASSLNRAPQIEQFF. The V call is TRBV6-1, the J call TRBJ2-1, with D perhaps TRBD1 (6 bases). There are 15 residues in the CDR3. From germline, CDR1 is MNHNS and CDR2 SASEGT. Trimming pared 6 bases from V and 9 bases from J, leaving 21 bases between.